This T cell receptor beta chain was retrieved from a study of cytomegalovirus exposure and HLA in healthy donors (dated 2017 in TCRdb). Some background on the complete study: An earlier analysis of about 530 of the donors reported 250 to 350 Gb of sequence data and 117 million unique TCR beta sequences obtained from about 180 million T cells. Donor age, sex, ethnicity and CMV serostatus were compiled together with the repertoire data. The study aimed to test whether cataloging public T cell receptors could reveal signatures of past pathogen exposure. A later genetic analysis used genome-wide SNP genotypes for about 60% of the roughly 700 donors, treating that subset as a discovery cohort. Every discovery cohort repertoire had been produced on one sequencing platform. An earlier analysis of fewer than 700 of the donors applied high-throughput TCR beta sequencing to assess whether each TCR beta V gene segment acted as functional or pseudogenic. Both class I and class II loci were covered by HLA typing, at four-digit resolution. Typing coverage varied by locus: roughly 629-640 donors for A, B, C, DRB1 and DQB1; roughly 520 for DQA1; around 610 for DPA1; 450 to 480 for DPB1. Of the roughly 400 genotyped donors, 81% fell in the genetic ancestry cluster associated with self-reported Caucasian donors. High-throughput TCR immunosequencing, statistical association of individual TCRs with disease status, and machine learning were combined to predict cytomegalovirus infection status. On average, around 240,000 unique TCR beta nucleotide sequences were sequenced per donor among 398 genotyped donors of the cohort, with 15% to 20% of those sequences being non-productive. A later analysis re-analyzed previously published TCR beta repertoires from roughly 630 donors and added high-resolution HLA genotyping to study TCR occurrence patterns. Five DR-DQ haplotypes were handled as single units for association and clustering because linkage in the cohort was strong. In the later analysis, no new phenotypic data were used to find candidate immune exposures; instead, reliance was placed on TCR beta sequences and their occurrence across donors. A separate validation cohort of roughly 130 different subjects was used in addition to the roughly 620-subject first cohort. The T cell repertoires of several hundred subjects were profiled by immunosequencing and related to cytomegalovirus serostatus. About 300 gigabases of sequencing data and roughly 80 million unique TCR sequences made up an early release that covered approximately 650 HLA-typed donors.

For CDR1 and CDR2, the germline V gene (reference sequence) lists SGHNT and YYREEE. Trimmed from V: 4 bases; trimmed from J: 5 bases; junction bases lacking a gene match: 3. The CDR3 covers 13 residues, taking in both the cysteine and the phenylalanine. Just CDR3 DNA is preserved here, 39 bases in frame from base 1. The method was the immunoSEQ multiplex PCR assay. The multiplex PCR relied on a mix of 60 forward primers for TCR Vbeta segments and 13 reverse primers for TCR Jbeta segments. A multiplex PCR assay on genomic DNA amplified the CDR3 region of rearranged TCR beta genes. On the Illumina HiSeq System, the amplified TCR beta libraries were sequenced as 87-base-pair reads. The study's own analysis went as follows. A later analysis counted about 80 million unique TCR beta chains across the approximately 700 repertoires, and 10 million to 12 million of these chains were shared by at least two donors. Raw reads were error-corrected and collapsed into unique sequences with a nearest-neighbor algorithm that merged closely related sequences to remove PCR and sequencing errors. Alignment of CDR3 sequences to IMGT reference sequences was used to assign V, D and J gene segments. For a sequence to be retained, at least a six-nucleotide match to both a V gene segment and a J gene segment was required. A rearrangement counted as productive if the CDR3 had no stop codons and remained in frame with V and J, and every other rearrangement counted as non-productive. Following IMGT convention, CDR3 was defined as the stretch from the second conserved V-encoded cysteine up to the conserved J-encoded phenylalanine. In an earlier analysis of 500 to 650 of the donors, sequences lacking an unambiguous match to a single V gene segment were excluded. In an earlier analysis of 587 of the donors, a V segment was called functional when productive rearrangements were above 56.7%, and segregating when the standard deviation between donors exceeded 5%. A statistical classification framework was built for diagnosing cytomegalovirus status from the catalog of TCR beta chain sequences. In a later analysis, V and J genes were assigned by comparing TCR nucleotide sequences against IMGT/GENE-DB human TR gene sequences. Using the TCRdist pipeline, a later analysis assigned CDR3 sequences along with most-parsimonious VDJ recombination scenarios. A later analysis defined each TCR beta chain by its CDR3 amino acid sequence plus V-gene family, and excluded reads lacking a unique V-gene family. To address suspected cross-contamination and a sequencing artifact, a later analysis removed roughly 640 highly shared, low-generation-probability nucleotide sequences. A later analysis calculated a clonal expansion index for each public chain from normalized within-repertoire ranks of inferred template counts. In a later analysis, generation probabilities were computed using a VDJ recombination model fitted to out-of-frame rearrangements, and the results were checked against IGoR. In a later analysis, hypergeometric tests were used to score TCR-TCR, TCR-HLA and TCR-CMV co-occurrence, with a repertoire-size bias correction applied to TCR pairs. False discovery rates were estimated in a later analysis by permuting HLA or CMV assignments 20 times. A later analysis grouped co-occurring TCRs with DBSCAN, adding TCRdist sequence similarity when clustering within HLA-allele-positive subsets. Co-occurrence clustering excluded repertoires with fewer than 30,000 or more than 120,000 public chains, plus five with anomalous nucleotide sharing. This immuneACCESS table, as held by TCRdb, lists in-frame sequences with V and J called but not all clones. Of the missing ones, under half trace to an unresolved V gene in checked studies; the others have no known cause. V and J calls and clone size are copied from that table; D and trimming were computed from the DNA. Present in this sample are under 150,000 clones, around 10% of which were seen just once. Approximately 2% of the sample is in the top ten clones.

General findings and caveats noted by the study authors: Some IMGT-functional V segments, including TRBV6-2 and TRBV6-3, could not be told apart with the 87-base-pair reads, so those segments were excluded. Linkage disequilibrium might explain the correlated functional status among segregating V segments, but an unknown experimental factor could not be excluded. Assigning TCR associations to individual alleles was difficult when HLA alleles, especially DR and DQ, strongly co-occurred. According to a later analysis, TCR association rates differed among HLA loci, with DRB1 alleles showing the most associated TCRs and HLA-C alleles showing the fewest. In the study, around 160 TCR beta chains were listed as associated with cytomegalovirus. According to a later genetic analysis, donors in an Asian-associated ancestry cluster had fewer N-insertions in productive TCRs than the roughly 670-donor mean. At a false discovery rate of 0.05, a later analysis linked some 17,000 TCR beta sequences to specific HLA alleles. For the cohort, immune exposure information was limited to CMV serostatus. A further reported finding was that TCR beta sequences accurately predicted the HLA-A and HLA-B alleles for most subjects in the first cohort. Roughly uniform sequencing depth across donors was assumed in presence/absence analyses, although this assumption may not hold. Because some donors lacked HLA typing at each locus, the association tests relied only on the typed subset. It was suggested by the authors that the approach could potentially be generalized to other disease states and immunological phenotypes. In a later analysis, HLA-associated TCR beta chains showed more clonal expansion and lower generation probabilities than non-associated chains that were equally common. A few of the identified cytomegalovirus-associated TCR beta chains were confirmed in vitro to be specific for cytomegalovirus antigens. In an earlier analysis of approximately 600 of the donors, most TCR beta V segments were observed in productive rearrangements about 87% or about 30% of the time, broadly matching IMGT annotations. According to a later analysis, most CMV-associated TCR beta chains appeared to be HLA-restricted, and the HLA associations seemed to be driven largely by CMV exposure. The earlier analysis of some 540 of the donors excluded 15 to 20 rarely observed V segments, including chromosome 9 orphons, because counts were too low. Across donors, most TCR sequences were observed very rarely, whereas some public TCRs were present in many individuals. The classifier was reported to diagnose cytomegalovirus status with high specificity and sensitivity in both the original and validation cohorts. This cohort had only TCR beta chains sequenced, and the lack of alpha or paired-chain data limited which features could be detected. A later analysis reported that several top co-occurrence clusters appeared linked to parvovirus B19, influenza, CMV and Epstein-Barr virus. A later genetic analysis associated a missense DCLRE1C variant with V-gene and J-gene trimming of TCR beta chains, and an independent cohort replicated the association. A cluster of highly shared sequence variants was judged likely to represent a technical artifact of the sequencing pipeline.

This clone was counted a few times. The clone's antigen remains unknown. Base qualities are not recorded, but no much larger clone differs from it by a single base. The cohort consisted of hundreds of healthy bone marrow donors. Cohort members were all nominally healthy when sampled, although unrecorded immune exposures were likely present. The donor was CMV seronegative and belonged to the group of 352 seronegative cohort members. Every donor gave a peripheral blood sample, and the peripheral blood mononuclear cells from that sample were used for TCR beta sequencing. Genomic DNA extraction from the blood cell samples was performed with the Qiagen DNeasy Blood Extraction Kit.

The clonotype originates from a male donor in good health and CMV-seronegative. Recombination connected TRBV5-4 to TRBJ1-1; a stretch of 9 junction bases matches TRBD1. The specimen sequenced was PBMCs. The DNA sequence is TGTGCCAGCAGCCGGACAGGGGAAACTGAAGCTTTCTTT. The translation is CASSRTGETEAFF.